This T cell receptor beta chain comes out of a study of blood T cell repertoires in COVID-19. Study at large: Material from acute and convalescent COVID-19 was sourced from the United States, Italy and Spain. PBMCs, B-cell-depleted T cells, or T cells were the source of the cDNA or gDNA that made up the material.

Germline V gene data show CDR1 as SGDLS and CDR2 as YYNGEE. Trimming took 4 bases from V and 7 from J; bases not matched to a gene: 5. This CDR3 is 14 amino acids long. Per the study methods: Nucleated cell number was recorded as an estimate derived from reference gene primer amplification. Here immunoSEQ multiplex PCR was the method, and the copy in TCRdb shows in-frame clones only, minus some. From that table come the V and J calls and clone size; the DNA was used to work out D and trimming. The top ten hold about 1.2% of the sample, which has fewer than 200,000 clones, over 75% seen once. The TCR comes from a man aged 55 to 70 who had recovered from COVID-19. Sequencing was done on a sample of peripheral blood. The V and J genes are TRBV9 and TRBJ1-4, with 9 bases fitting TRBD1. CDR3 protein: CASSLGTGFEKLFF. The CDR3, as DNA: TGTGCCAGCAGCCTTGGGACAGGGTTTGAAAAACTGTTTTTT.